The clone carrying this T cell receptor beta chain is a singleton in its sample. Germline V CDR1 and CDR2: SGHRS, YFSETQ. Deletions cut 0 bases from V and 2 bases from J, with 7 bases between. The CDR3 is 14 amino acids. Authors' processing steps: Amplifying reference gene primers gave estimates of nucleated cell counts. TCRdb's copy holds only in-frame clones and misses some; the assay was immunoSEQ multiplex PCR. Clonal size and the V and J genes are those of that table, whereas D and trimming came from the DNA. This sample has 450,000 to 500,000 clones, with 80% to 90% found just once. This entry comes from a study of blood T cell repertoires in COVID-19. The overall study: The United States, Italy and Spain provided the acute and convalescent COVID-19 samples. PBMCs, B-cell-depleted T cells, or T cells provided the cDNA or gDNA that made up the material.

The rearrangement uses TRBV5-1 and TRBJ2-3; no clear D. The sequence derives from a human donor in a cohort sampled during active COVID-19. The sequenced sample was peripheral blood. For the CDR3, the DNA is TGCGCCAGCAGCTTGGTGGGCTCCACAGATACGCAGTATTTT. Residues: CASSLVGSTDTQYF.